The 5 T cell receptor beta chains listed next were all sequenced from one sample in a study of T cells in localized non-small cell lung cancer (dated by TCRdb to about 2020). Library generation was performed with the immunoSEQ multiplex PCR assay. The table was pulled from immuneACCESS by TCRdb, which kept in-frame rearrangements only. Such tables lose some clones; where checked, under half of the loss comes from unresolved V genes, and the rest has no known cause. The sample data list 55,000 or so clones, and roughly 80% of these were observed just once. In total, the top ten clones hold roughly 4% of the sample. The sequencing used PBMCs, collected before any cancer treatment. The source is a woman aged 35-75 years with stage II lung adenocarcinoma.

The sample holds one count of this clone. The chain employs TRBV9 and TRBJ2-2; D call uncertain. The CDR3 covers 13 residues. V lost 0 bases and J 5 bases, leaving 5 bases between the germline ends. In germline, CDR1 is SGDLS, CDR2 YYNGEE. The CDR3 protein is CASSVGGTGELFF. The CDR3 coding sequence is TGTGCCAGCAGCGTAGGGGGAACCGGGGAGCTGTTTTTT.

This clone was observed a single time. For the CDR3, the DNA is TGTGCCAGTACCGACCCGGGACAGGGGGCCACTGAAGCTTTCTTT. It yields the protein CASTDPGQGATEAFF. J is TRBJ1-1 and V is TRBV19; 12 bases map to TRBD1. The trim removed 7 bases at V and 4 bases at J, leaving 7 bases unmatched. Germline CDR1 and CDR2: LNHDA and SQIVND (reference sequence). This CDR3 comprises 15 residues.

The V and J genes are TRBV9 and TRBJ1-1; no definite D call. The CDR3 runs to 13 residues. The germline V gene has CDR1 SGDLS and CDR2 YYNGEE. The V and J ends lost 3 bases and 2 bases respectively, with 8 bases between them. The DNA of the CDR3 is TGTGCCAGCAGCGCCCCGGGAAACACTGAAGCTTTCTTT. The encoded protein is CASSAPGNTEAFF. The variable domain in full, completed from reference TRBV9 and TRBJ1-1, reads DSGVTQTPKHLITATGQRVTLRCSPRSGDLSVYWYQQSLDQGLQFLIQYYNGEERAKGNILERFSAQQFPDLHSELNLSSLELGDSALYFCASSAPGNTEAFFGQGTRLTVV.

The chain links TRBV6-4 to TRBJ1-6, with D unresolved. Germline-derived CDR1 and CDR2 are MRHNA and SNTAGT. The V gene lost 0 bases and the J gene lost 10 bases, with 13 bases spanning the gap. CDR3 length: 15 amino acids. The chain's CDR3 is CASSDSNGASSPLHF. CDR3 bases: TGTGCCAGCAGTGACTCGAACGGCGCTAGCTCACCCCTCCACTTT.

On this clone: A much larger clone differs from this one at a single base, so this may be a read error. This chain connects TRBV25-1 to TRBJ1-1, with D maybe TRBD1 (5 bases). CDR3 size: 16 residues. Germline V gene sequence: CDR1 MGHDK, CDR2 SYGVNS. V was clipped by 3 bases and J by 6 bases, with 20 bases between them. The CDR3 sequence is CASSDAGVRDGPEAFF. CDR3 coding DNA: TGTGCCAGCAGTGACGCGGGAGTCAGGGATGGTCCTGAAGCTTTCTTT.